This T cell receptor beta chain was recovered during a study of shared clonotypes between healthy human individuals. Overall study findings and caveats: When compared with the clonotypes that were shared by all four sorted-subset donors, the non-shared clonotypes turned out to have lower generation probabilities.

Genomic DNA of each subset was evenly split across several immunoSEQ plates. Measured with immunoSEQ multiplex PCR; TCRdb has only the in-frame clones, and not every one. The table has approximately 2,000,000 clones, around 93% seen once. As regards this clone: Its target is unknown.

The length of the CDR3 is 19 residues. V lost 5 bases to trimming and J lost 2 bases, with 28 bases between them. The germline V gene encodes CDR1 PRHDT and CDR2 FYEKMQ (reference sequence). Terminally differentiated effector memory CD45RA+ cells were excluded from the naive CD8 cells, which were CD45RO-negative and positively selected for CCR7. Sequencing was done on a sample of naive CD8+ T cells from PBMCs. The chain combines TRBV13 with TRBJ2-7; maybe TRBD1 (7 bases). This TCR derives from a man aged 18 to 30 in good health. Some clones in this sample may be carry-over from other donors' samples. The CDR3 sequence is CASSGQDDIRTTNPYEQYF. CDR3 DNA sequence: TGTGCCAGCAGCGGACAGGACGATATTAGGACTACCAACCCCTACGAGCAGTACTTC.